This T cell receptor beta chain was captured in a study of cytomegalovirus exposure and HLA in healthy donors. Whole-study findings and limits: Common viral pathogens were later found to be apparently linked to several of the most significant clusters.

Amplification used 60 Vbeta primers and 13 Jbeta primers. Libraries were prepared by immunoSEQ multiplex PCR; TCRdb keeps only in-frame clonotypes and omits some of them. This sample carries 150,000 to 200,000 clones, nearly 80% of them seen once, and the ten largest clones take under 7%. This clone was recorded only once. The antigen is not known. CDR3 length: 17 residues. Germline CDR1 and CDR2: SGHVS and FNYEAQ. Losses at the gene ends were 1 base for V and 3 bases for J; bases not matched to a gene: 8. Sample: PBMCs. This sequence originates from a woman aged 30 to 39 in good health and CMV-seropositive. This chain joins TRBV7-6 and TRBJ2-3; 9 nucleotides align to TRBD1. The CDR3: CASSLGSGTGRTDTQYF. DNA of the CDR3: TGTGCCAGCAGCTTAGGTTCTGGGACAGGGCGAACAGATACGCAGTATTTT.